This TCR beta chain emerged from a study of regulatory T cells in long-lasting Graves disease. Study observations and caveats: Compared with new cases, persistent Graves' patients showed reduced TCR diversity. Persistent disease showed a preference for TRBV28, TRBJ1-2 and TRBJ2-5.

The time point: persistent/refractory GD, antithyroid drugs over 5 years with positive TRAb. The TCR library was made from RNA extracted from PBMCs. All patients originated from an endocrinology department located in Xi'an, China. Construction of the TCR beta libraries employed iRepertoire HTBI primers in conjunction with Arm-PCR of CDR3 regions. In TCRdb, the multiplex PCR reads were re-called with MiXCR into one record per CDR3 protein. The sample shows hundreds of thousands of distinct CDR3 sequences, less than 25% of them seen only once. Trimming pared 2 bases from V and 2 bases from J, leaving 25 bases between. Germline V gene sequence: CDR1 LNHDA, CDR2 SQIVND (reference sequence). This CDR3 comprises 19 residues. Comments on this clonotype: Its cognate antigen is unknown.

The origin of this receptor is a female donor with Graves disease. The V call is TRBV19, the J call TRBJ2-7, with a weak D call TRBD1 (6 bases). Sample: peripheral blood mononuclear cells (PBMCs), taken when the disease was refractory, from a patient treated with antithyroid drugs. CDR3: CASSITGFNRVGLTYEQYF. The DNA for the CDR3 is TGTGCCAGTAGTATAACCGGGTTCAACAGGGTTGGACTGACCTACGAGCAGTACTTC. Together with reference TRBV19 and TRBJ2-7, the CDR3 gives the full variable domain: DGGITQSPKYLFRKEGQNVTLSCEQNLNHDAMYWYRQDPGQGLRLIYYSQIVNDFQKGDIAEGYSVSREKKESFPLTVTSAQKNPTAFYLCASSITGFNRVGLTYEQYFGPGTRLTVT.